This entry concerns a single T cell receptor beta chain. As yet, its antigen is unknown. This record comes from a study of response to subunit inactivated influenza vaccine. Study-level points and caveats: The study's authors posited that every seasonal influenza vaccination enlists few new T cells.

CDR1 SGHKS and CDR2 YYEKEE come from the germline V gene (reference sequence). V lost 4 bases to trimming and J lost 1 base, with 6 bases between them. The CDR3 spans 12 residues. TCRdb reprocessed the RT-PCR reads via MiXCR and lists one record per CDR3 protein. This table has around 500,000 distinct CDR3 sequences, about a tenth appearing once. This clonotype was obtained from a man between 45 and 60 years old who received an inactivated influenza vaccine. The chain uses TRBV5-5 and TRBJ2-7; D is unclear. The sample was PBMCs from blood, taken roughly 48 days after vaccination. The CDR3 coding sequence is TGTGCCAGCAGCGCGCGATCCTACGAGCAGTACTTC. It encodes CASSARSYEQYF.